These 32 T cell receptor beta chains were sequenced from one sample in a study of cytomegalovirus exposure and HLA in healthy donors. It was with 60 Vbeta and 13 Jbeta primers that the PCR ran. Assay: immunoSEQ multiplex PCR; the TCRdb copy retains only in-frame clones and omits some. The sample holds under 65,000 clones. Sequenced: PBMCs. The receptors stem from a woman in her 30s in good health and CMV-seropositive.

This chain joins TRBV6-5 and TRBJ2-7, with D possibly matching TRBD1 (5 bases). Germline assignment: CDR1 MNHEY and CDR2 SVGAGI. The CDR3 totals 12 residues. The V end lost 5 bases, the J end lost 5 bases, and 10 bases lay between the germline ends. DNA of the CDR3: TGTGCCAGCAGTGGTACAGGACACGAGCAGTACTTC. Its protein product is CASSGTGHEQYF.

The chain's CDR3 is CAWSVGQGGFAFF. CDR3 nucleotides: TGTGCCTGGAGTGTAGGACAGGGCGGATTTGCTTTCTTT. The chain links TRBV30 to TRBJ1-1; 8 bases map to TRBD1. Germline trimming cut 0 bases from V and 11 bases from J; bases unmatched to any gene: 8. The CDR3 length is 13 residues. Germline CDR1 reads GTSNPN; CDR2 reads SVGIG (reference sequence).

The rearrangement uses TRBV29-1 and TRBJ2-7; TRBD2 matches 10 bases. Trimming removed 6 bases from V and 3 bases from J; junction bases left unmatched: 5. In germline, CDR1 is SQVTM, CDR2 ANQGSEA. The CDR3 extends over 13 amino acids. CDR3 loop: CSVSGTSVYEQYF. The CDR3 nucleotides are TGCAGCGTGTCCGGGACTAGCGTCTACGAGCAGTACTTC.

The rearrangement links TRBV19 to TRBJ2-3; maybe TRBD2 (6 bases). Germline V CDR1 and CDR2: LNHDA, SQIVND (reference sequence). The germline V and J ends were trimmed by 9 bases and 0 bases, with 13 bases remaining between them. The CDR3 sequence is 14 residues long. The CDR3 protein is CASGGPTSTDTQYF. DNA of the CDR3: TGTGCCAGCGGGGGACCTACTAGCACAGATACGCAGTATTTT.

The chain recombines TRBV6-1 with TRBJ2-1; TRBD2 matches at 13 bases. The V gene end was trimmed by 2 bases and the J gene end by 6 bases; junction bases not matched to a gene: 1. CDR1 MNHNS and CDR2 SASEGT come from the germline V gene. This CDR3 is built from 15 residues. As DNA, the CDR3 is TGTGCCAGCAGTGAAACTAGCGGGAGGGCCAATGAGCAGTTCTTC. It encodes CASSETSGRANEQFF.

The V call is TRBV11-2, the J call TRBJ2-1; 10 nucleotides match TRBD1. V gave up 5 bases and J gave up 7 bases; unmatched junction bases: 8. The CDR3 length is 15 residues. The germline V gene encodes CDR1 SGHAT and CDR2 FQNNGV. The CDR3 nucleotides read TGTGCCAGCAGCACCCGACAGGGGGCTGGAAATGAGCAGTTCTTC. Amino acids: CASSTRQGAGNEQFF.

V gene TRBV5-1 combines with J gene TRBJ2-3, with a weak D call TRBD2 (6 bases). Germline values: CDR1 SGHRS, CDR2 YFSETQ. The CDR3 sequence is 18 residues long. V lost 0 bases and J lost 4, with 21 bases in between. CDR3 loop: CASSLAGIAALLADTQYF. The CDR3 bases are TGCGCCAGCAGCTTGGCCGGGATAGCGGCGCTCTTGGCAGATACGCAGTATTTT. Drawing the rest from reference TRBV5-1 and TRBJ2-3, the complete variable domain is KAGVTQTPRYLIKTRGQQVTLSCSPISGHRSVSWYQQTPGQGLQFLFEYFSETQRNKGNFPGRFSGRQFSNSRSEMNVSTLELGDSALYLCASSLAGIAALLADTQYFGPGTRLTVL.

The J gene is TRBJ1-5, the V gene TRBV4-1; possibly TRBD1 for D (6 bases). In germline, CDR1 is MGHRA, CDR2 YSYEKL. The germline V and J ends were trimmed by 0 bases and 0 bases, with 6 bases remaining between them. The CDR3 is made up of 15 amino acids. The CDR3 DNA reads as TGCGCCAGCAGCCAAGACAGGGGTAGCAATCAGCCCCAGCATTTT. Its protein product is CASSQDRGSNQPQHF.

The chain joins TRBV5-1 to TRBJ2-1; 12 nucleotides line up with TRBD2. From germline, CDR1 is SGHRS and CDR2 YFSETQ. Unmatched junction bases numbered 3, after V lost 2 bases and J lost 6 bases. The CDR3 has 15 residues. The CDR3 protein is CASSFTLAGGNEQFF. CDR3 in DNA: TGCGCCAGCAGCTTTACACTAGCGGGAGGCAATGAGCAGTTCTTC.

CDR3: CASWRGPNEKLFF. In DNA, the CDR3 is TGTGCCAGCTGGCGGGGCCCCAATGAAAAACTGTTTTTT. The rearrangement links TRBV6-6 to TRBJ1-4; D possibly corresponds to TRBD1 (5 bases). Per germline, CDR1 MNHNY and CDR2 SVGAGI (reference sequence). CDR3 length: 13 amino acids. V was clipped by 8 bases and J by 5 bases, with 12 bases between them.

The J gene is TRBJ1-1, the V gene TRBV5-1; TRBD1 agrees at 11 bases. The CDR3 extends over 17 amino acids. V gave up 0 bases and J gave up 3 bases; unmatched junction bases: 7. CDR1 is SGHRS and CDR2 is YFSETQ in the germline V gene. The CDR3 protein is CASSLGTGGRRDTEAFF. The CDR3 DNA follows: TGCGCCAGCAGCTTGGGGACAGGGGGCCGTAGGGACACTGAAGCTTTCTTT.

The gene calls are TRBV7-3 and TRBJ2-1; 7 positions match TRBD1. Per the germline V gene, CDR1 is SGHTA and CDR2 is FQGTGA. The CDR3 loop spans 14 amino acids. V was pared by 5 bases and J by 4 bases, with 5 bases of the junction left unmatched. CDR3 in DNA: TGTGCCAGCAGCCCGTCGACAGGGTACAATGAGCAGTTCTTC. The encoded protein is CASSPSTGYNEQFF.

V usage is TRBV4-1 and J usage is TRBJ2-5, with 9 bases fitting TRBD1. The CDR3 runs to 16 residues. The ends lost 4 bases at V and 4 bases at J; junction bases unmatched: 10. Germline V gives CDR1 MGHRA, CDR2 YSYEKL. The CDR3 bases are TGCGCCAGCAGCCCGGGACAGGGCGGAGGAACAGAGACCCAGTACTTC. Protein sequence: CASSPGQGGGTETQYF.

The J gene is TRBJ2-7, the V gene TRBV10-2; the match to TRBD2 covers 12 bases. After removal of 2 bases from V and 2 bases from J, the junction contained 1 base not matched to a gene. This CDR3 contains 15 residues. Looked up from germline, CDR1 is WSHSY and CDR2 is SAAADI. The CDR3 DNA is TGCGCCAGCAGTGAGGGGACTAGCGGGCCCTACGAGCAGTACTTC. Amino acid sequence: CASSEGTSGPYEQYF.

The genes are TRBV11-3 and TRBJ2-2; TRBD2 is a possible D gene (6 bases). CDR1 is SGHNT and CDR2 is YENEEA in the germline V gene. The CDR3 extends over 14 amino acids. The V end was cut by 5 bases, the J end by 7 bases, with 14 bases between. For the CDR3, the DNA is TGTGCCAGCAGCCCCTCGGGAGTCCTCGGGGAGCTGTTTTTT. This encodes CASSPSGVLGELFF.

CDR3 coding DNA: TGTGCCAGCAGTGAAAGTACAGGGGGCTTTCAGCCCCAGCATTTT. As protein: CASSESTGGFQPQHF. This chain links TRBV6-1 with TRBJ1-5; TRBD1 matches at 9 bases. The CDR3 contains 15 residues. Germline CDR1 and CDR2: MNHNS and SASEGT. J gave up 6 bases and V 2 bases, and 5 bases lay outside the gene matches.

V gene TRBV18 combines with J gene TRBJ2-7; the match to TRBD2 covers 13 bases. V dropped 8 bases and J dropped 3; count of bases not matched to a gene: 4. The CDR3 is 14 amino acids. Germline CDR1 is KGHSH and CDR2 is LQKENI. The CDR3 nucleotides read TGTGCCAGCCAAGGGACTAGCGGGGACTACGAGCAGTACTTC. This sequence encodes CASQGTSGDYEQYF.

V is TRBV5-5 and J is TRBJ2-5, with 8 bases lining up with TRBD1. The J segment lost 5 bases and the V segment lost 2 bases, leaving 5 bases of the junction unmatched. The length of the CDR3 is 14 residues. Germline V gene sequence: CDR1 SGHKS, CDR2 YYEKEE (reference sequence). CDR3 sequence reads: CASSLAGGEETQYF. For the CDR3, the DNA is TGTGCCAGCAGCTTAGCAGGGGGCGAGGAGACCCAGTACTTC. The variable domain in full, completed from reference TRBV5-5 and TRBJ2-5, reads DAGVTQSPTHLIKTRGQQVTLRCSPISGHKSVSWYQQVLGQGPQFIFQYYEKEERGRGNFPDRFSARQFPNYSSELNVNALLLGDSALYLCASSLAGGEETQYFGPGTRLLVL.

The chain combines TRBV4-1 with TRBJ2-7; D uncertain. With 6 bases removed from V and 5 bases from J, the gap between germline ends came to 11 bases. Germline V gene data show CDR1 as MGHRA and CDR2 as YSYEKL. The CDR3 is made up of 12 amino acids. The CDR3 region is CASSAEWHEQYF. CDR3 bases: TGCGCCAGCAGTGCCGAATGGCACGAGCAGTACTTC.

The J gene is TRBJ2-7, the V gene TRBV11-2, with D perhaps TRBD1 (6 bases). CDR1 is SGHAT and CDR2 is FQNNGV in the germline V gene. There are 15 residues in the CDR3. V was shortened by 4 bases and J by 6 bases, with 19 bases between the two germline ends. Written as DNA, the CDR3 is TGTGCCAGCAGCTCTCGTCTCACAGGGCTGGGCGAGCAGTACTTC. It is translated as CASSSRLTGLGEQYF.

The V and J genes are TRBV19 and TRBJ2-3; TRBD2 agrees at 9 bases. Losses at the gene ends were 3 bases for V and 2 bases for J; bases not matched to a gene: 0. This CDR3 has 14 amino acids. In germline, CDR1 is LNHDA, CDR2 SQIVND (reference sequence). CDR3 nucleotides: TGTGCCAGTAGTATGGGACTAGCCACAGATACGCAGTATTTT. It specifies CASSMGLATDTQYF.

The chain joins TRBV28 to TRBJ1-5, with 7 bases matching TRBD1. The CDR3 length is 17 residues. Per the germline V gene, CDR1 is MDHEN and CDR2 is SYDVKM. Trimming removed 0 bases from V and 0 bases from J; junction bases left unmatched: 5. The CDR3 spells CASSLWGQTYSNQPQHF. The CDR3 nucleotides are TGTGCCAGCAGTTTATGGGGACAGACCTATAGCAATCAGCCCCAGCATTTT.

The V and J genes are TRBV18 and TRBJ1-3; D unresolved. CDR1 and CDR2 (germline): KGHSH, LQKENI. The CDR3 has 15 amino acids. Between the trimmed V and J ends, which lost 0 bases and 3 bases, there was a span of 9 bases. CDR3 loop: CASSPPGGRGNTIYF. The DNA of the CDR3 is TGTGCCAGCTCACCACCGGGCGGGCGTGGAAACACCATATATTTT.

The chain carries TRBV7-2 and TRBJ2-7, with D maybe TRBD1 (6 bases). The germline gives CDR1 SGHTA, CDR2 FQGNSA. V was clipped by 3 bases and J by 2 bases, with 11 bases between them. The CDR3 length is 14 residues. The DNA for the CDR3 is TGTGCCAGCAGCTTGGCCCCAGGGGCCTACGAGCAGTACTTC. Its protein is CASSLAPGAYEQYF.

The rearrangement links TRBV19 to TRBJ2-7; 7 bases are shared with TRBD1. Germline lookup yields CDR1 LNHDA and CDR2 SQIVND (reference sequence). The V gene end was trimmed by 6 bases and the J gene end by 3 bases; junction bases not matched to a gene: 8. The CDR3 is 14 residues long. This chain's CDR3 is CASRMTGTFYEQYF. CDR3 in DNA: TGTGCCAGTAGGATGACAGGGACCTTCTACGAGCAGTACTTC.

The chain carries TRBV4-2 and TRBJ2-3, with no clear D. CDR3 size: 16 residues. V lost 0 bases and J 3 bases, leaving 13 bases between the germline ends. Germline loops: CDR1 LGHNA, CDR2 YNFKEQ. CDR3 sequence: CASSQDFLDRTDTQYF. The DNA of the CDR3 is TGTGCCAGCAGCCAAGATTTTCTAGATCGGACAGATACGCAGTATTTT.

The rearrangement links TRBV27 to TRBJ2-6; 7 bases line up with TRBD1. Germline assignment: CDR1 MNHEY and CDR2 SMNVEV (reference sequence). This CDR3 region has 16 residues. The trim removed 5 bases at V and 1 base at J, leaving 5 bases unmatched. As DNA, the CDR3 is TGTGCCAGCAGTGGGACAGCCTTGTCTGGGGCCAACGTCCTGACTTTC. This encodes CASSGTALSGANVLTF.

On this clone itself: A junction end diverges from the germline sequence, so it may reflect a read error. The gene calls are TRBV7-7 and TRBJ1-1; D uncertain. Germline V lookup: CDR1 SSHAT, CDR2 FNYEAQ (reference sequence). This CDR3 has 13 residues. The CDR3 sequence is CASSISPTDEAFF. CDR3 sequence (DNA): TGTGCTAGCAGCATAAGCCCAACCGATGAAGCTTTCTTT.

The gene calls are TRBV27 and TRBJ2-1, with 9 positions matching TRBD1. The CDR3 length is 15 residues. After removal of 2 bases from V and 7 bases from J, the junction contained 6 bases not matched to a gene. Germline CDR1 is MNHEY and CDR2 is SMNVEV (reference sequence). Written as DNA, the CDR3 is TGTGCCAGCAGTTTAATCGGACAGGGGATTAATGAGCAGTTCTTC. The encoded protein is CASSLIGQGINEQFF.

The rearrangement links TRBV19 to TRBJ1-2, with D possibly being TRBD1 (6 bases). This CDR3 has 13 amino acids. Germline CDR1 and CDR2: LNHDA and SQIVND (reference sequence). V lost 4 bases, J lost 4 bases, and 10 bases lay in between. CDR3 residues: CASSNREGYGYTF. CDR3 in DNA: TGTGCCAGTAGTAACAGGGAGGGCTATGGCTACACCTTC.

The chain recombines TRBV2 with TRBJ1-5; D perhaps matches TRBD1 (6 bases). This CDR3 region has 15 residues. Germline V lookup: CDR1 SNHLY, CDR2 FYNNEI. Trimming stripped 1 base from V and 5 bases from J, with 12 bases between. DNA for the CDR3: TGTGCCAGCAGTGAAGGCGGGGGGCGACATCAGCCCCAGCATTTT. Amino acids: CASSEGGGRHQPQHF.

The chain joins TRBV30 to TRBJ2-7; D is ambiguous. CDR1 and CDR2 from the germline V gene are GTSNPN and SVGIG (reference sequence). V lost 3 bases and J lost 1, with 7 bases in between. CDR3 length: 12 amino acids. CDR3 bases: TGTGCCTGGAGGGGCTATTCCTACGAGCAGTACTTC. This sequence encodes CAWRGYSYEQYF.